The rows below give T cell receptor beta chains drawn from one sample of a study of blood T cell repertoires in COVID-19. Sequencing used immunoSEQ multiplex PCR; TCRdb keeps in-frame clones, though not all of them. The sample shows roughly 100,000 clones, 86% of them seen only once. The specimen was peripheral blood. Every receptor here comes from a human donor in a cohort sampled during active COVID-19. Both conserved end residues are part of each CDR3. Fields, in order: J gene, clone size, D gene, V gene, CDR3 protein, CDR3 DNA. A D gene is named only where the DNA matches it firmly. Clone size appears in some rows only: once, few, many, or a class for an expanded clone.

j_call: TRBJ1-6; clone_size: -; d_call: TRBD1; v_call: TRBV28; cdr3_aa: CASSPGGSEYNSPLHF; cdr3_nt: TGTGCCAGCAGCCCAGGGGGTAGTGAATATAATTCACCCCTCCACTTT
j_call: TRBJ1-1; clone_size: -; d_call: -; v_call: TRBV7-6; cdr3_aa: CASSLAWNTEAFF; cdr3_nt: TGTGCCAGCAGCTTAGCCTGGAACACTGAAGCTTTCTTT
j_call: TRBJ1-5; clone_size: -; d_call: -; v_call: TRBV19; cdr3_aa: CASSRRDSGGNQPQHF; cdr3_nt: TGTGCCAGTAGTAGACGGGACTCTGGGGGCAATCAGCCCCAGCATTTT
j_call: TRBJ2-2; clone_size: -; d_call: -; v_call: TRBV6-5; cdr3_aa: CASRRGYGELFF; cdr3_nt: TGTGCCAGCAGGAGAGGGTACGGGGAGCTGTTTTTT
j_call: TRBJ1-2; clone_size: -; d_call: -; v_call: TRBV7-2; cdr3_aa: CASSSAQQNYGYTF; cdr3_nt: TGTGCCAGCAGCTCAGCCCAACAGAACTATGGCTACACCTTC
j_call: TRBJ2-7; clone_size: -; d_call: -; v_call: TRBV3-1/TRBV3-2; cdr3_aa: CASSQGLAQGDEQYF; cdr3_nt: TGTGCCAGCAGCCAAGGACTAGCGCAGGGGGACGAGCAGTACTTC
j_call: TRBJ2-2; clone_size: once; d_call: TRBD1; v_call: TRBV6-5; cdr3_aa: CASRNNRGEHRGAVF; cdr3_nt: TGTGCCAGCAGGAATAACAGGGGAGAACACCGGGGAGCTGTTTTT
j_call: TRBJ2-2; clone_size: -; d_call: -; v_call: TRBV5-5; cdr3_aa: CASRGLVAGTGTGELFF; cdr3_nt: TGTGCCAGCAGGGGTCTAGTGGCGGGAACGGGCACCGGGGAGCTGTTTTTT
j_call: TRBJ2-3; clone_size: once; d_call: -; v_call: TRBV7-9; cdr3_aa: CASSLDGGTDTQYF; cdr3_nt: TGTGCCAGCAGCTTAGACGGGGGCACAGATACGCAGTATTTT
j_call: TRBJ2-3; clone_size: -; d_call: -; v_call: TRBV4-3; cdr3_aa: CASSATGYTDTQYF; cdr3_nt: TGCGCCAGCAGCGCAACTGGTTACACAGATACGCAGTATTTT
j_call: TRBJ2-7; clone_size: -; d_call: -; v_call: TRBV30; cdr3_aa: CAWSVVGYEQYF; cdr3_nt: TGTGCCTGGAGTGTAGTCGGGTACGAGCAGTACTTC
j_call: TRBJ1-2; clone_size: -; d_call: -; v_call: TRBV7-8; cdr3_aa: CASSLAQGSYGYTF; cdr3_nt: TGTGCCAGCAGCTTAGCGCAGGGGAGCTATGGCTACACCTTC
j_call: TRBJ2-2; clone_size: few; d_call: -; v_call: TRBV13; cdr3_aa: CASSLSRVVNGELFF; cdr3_nt: TGTGCCAGCAGCTTATCCAGGGTTGTCAACGGGGAGCTGTTTTTT
j_call: TRBJ2-2; clone_size: few; d_call: TRBD1; v_call: TRBV6-2/TRBV6-3; cdr3_aa: CASSRTGPGELFF; cdr3_nt: TGTGCCAGCAGCAGGACAGGGCCCGGGGAGCTGTTTTTT
j_call: TRBJ2-3; clone_size: -; d_call: -; v_call: TRBV19; cdr3_aa: CASSGDSSTDTQYF; cdr3_nt: TGTGCCAGTAGCGGGGACTCTAGCACAGATACGCAGTATTTT
j_call: TRBJ2-6; clone_size: few; d_call: -; v_call: TRBV6-6; cdr3_aa: CASSQSPRGGANVLTF; cdr3_nt: TGTGCCAGCAGTCAGTCCCCGAGGGGGGGGGCCAACGTCCTGACTTTC
j_call: TRBJ1-2; clone_size: many; d_call: -; v_call: TRBV19; cdr3_aa: CASSTADTGNYGYTF; cdr3_nt: TGTGCCAGTAGTACCGCCGATACAGGAAACTATGGCTACACCTTC
j_call: TRBJ1-4; clone_size: once; d_call: -; v_call: TRBV11-2; cdr3_aa: CASSPGEQGLFF; cdr3_nt: TGTGCCAGCAGCCCCGGGGAGCAAGGGCTGTTTTTT
j_call: TRBJ2-3; clone_size: -; d_call: -; v_call: TRBV4-3; cdr3_aa: CASSQEWGADTQYF; cdr3_nt: TGCGCCAGCAGCCAAGAATGGGGGGCAGATACGCAGTATTTT
j_call: TRBJ1-4; clone_size: -; d_call: -; v_call: TRBV3-1/TRBV3-2; cdr3_aa: CASSPIAMEAEKLFF; cdr3_nt: TGTGCCAGCAGCCCCATTGCGATGGAGGCGGAAAAACTGTTTTTT
j_call: TRBJ2-7; clone_size: -; d_call: TRBD2; v_call: TRBV20-1; cdr3_aa: CSASGDYEQYF; cdr3_nt: TGCAGTGCCAGCGGGGATTACGAGCAGTACTTC
j_call: TRBJ2-1; clone_size: many; d_call: TRBD1; v_call: TRBV2; cdr3_aa: CASRGQFSYNEQFF; cdr3_nt: TGTGCCAGCAGGGGACAGTTCTCCTACAATGAGCAGTTCTTC
j_call: TRBJ2-3; clone_size: -; d_call: TRBD1; v_call: TRBV2; cdr3_aa: CASVRDRGIDTQYF; cdr3_nt: TGTGCCAGCGTCCGGGACAGGGGTATTGATACGCAGTATTTT
j_call: TRBJ2-2; clone_size: -; d_call: TRBD2; v_call: TRBV19; cdr3_aa: CASTPSPGTSGRGTGELFF; cdr3_nt: TGTGCCAGTACTCCCTCCCCGGGGACTAGCGGGAGGGGTACCGGGGAGCTGTTTTTT
j_call: TRBJ2-1; clone_size: -; d_call: -; v_call: TRBV6-5; cdr3_aa: CASRQRDWDEQFF; cdr3_nt: TGTGCCAGCAGACAACGGGATTGGGATGAGCAGTTCTTC
j_call: TRBJ2-5; clone_size: -; d_call: TRBD1; v_call: TRBV6-4; cdr3_aa: CASSDSGTGEETQYF; cdr3_nt: TGTGCCAGCAGTGACTCCGGGACAGGGGAAGAGACCCAGTACTTC
j_call: TRBJ1-5; clone_size: -; d_call: -; v_call: TRBV27; cdr3_aa: CASRMAGVNQPQHF; cdr3_nt: TGTGCCAGCCGCATGGCGGGAGTCAATCAGCCCCAGCATTTT
j_call: TRBJ1-1; clone_size: -; d_call: TRBD1; v_call: TRBV2; cdr3_aa: CASKKDRGDTEAFF; cdr3_nt: TGTGCCAGCAAGAAAGACAGGGGTGACACTGAAGCTTTCTTT
j_call: TRBJ2-1; clone_size: -; d_call: TRBD2; v_call: TRBV19; cdr3_aa: CASSSLAGDRMNHYNEQFF; cdr3_nt: TGTGCCAGTAGTAGTCTAGCGGGAGATCGCATGAATCATTACAATGAGCAGTTCTTC
j_call: TRBJ2-2; clone_size: -; d_call: -; v_call: TRBV9; cdr3_aa: CARSVGGGTGELFF; cdr3_nt: TGTGCCCGCAGCGTAGGGGGGGGCACCGGGGAGCTGTTTTTT
j_call: TRBJ2-5; clone_size: -; d_call: -; v_call: TRBV7-2; cdr3_aa: CASSLVGAQETQYF; cdr3_nt: TGTGCCAGCAGCTTAGTTGGGGCCCAAGAGACCCAGTACTTC
j_call: TRBJ2-5; clone_size: -; d_call: TRBD2; v_call: TRBV19; cdr3_aa: CASTPDWVAGEETQYF; cdr3_nt: TGTGCCAGTACCCCGGACTGGGTAGCGGGAGAAGAGACCCAGTACTTC
j_call: TRBJ1-5; clone_size: -; d_call: -; v_call: TRBV19; cdr3_aa: CASSQGTLNQPQHF; cdr3_nt: TGTGCCAGTAGCCAGGGGACGCTTAATCAGCCCCAGCATTTT
j_call: TRBJ2-5; clone_size: -; d_call: -; v_call: TRBV7-2; cdr3_aa: CASSLVRSETQYF; cdr3_nt: TGTGCCAGCAGCTTAGTTCGGTCGGAGACCCAGTACTTC
j_call: TRBJ2-7; clone_size: -; d_call: TRBD1; v_call: TRBV6-6; cdr3_aa: CASSRRDSLYEQYF; cdr3_nt: TGTGCCAGCAGTCGCCGGGACAGTCTTTACGAGCAGTACTTC
j_call: TRBJ2-7; clone_size: -; d_call: TRBD1; v_call: TRBV5-6; cdr3_aa: CASSFNVRTGPYEQYF; cdr3_nt: TGTGCCAGCAGCTTCAACGTTCGGACAGGTCCCTACGAGCAGTACTTC
j_call: TRBJ2-7; clone_size: -; d_call: TRBD2; v_call: TRBV5-4; cdr3_aa: CASSRVAGTYEQYF; cdr3_nt: TGTGCCAGCAGTAGGGTAGCGGGGACTTACGAGCAGTACTTC
j_call: TRBJ2-7; clone_size: -; d_call: TRBD2; v_call: TRBV7-2; cdr3_aa: CASSFLAGDYEQYF; cdr3_nt: TGTGCCAGCAGCTTTCTAGCGGGGGACTACGAGCAGTACTTC
j_call: TRBJ2-7; clone_size: -; d_call: -; v_call: TRBV12-3/TRBV12-4; cdr3_aa: CASSLSPSYEQYF; cdr3_nt: TGTGCCAGCAGTTTATCTCCTTCCTACGAGCAGTACTTC
j_call: TRBJ1-2; clone_size: -; d_call: -; v_call: TRBV7-8; cdr3_aa: CASSLNSYGYTF; cdr3_nt: TGTGCCAGCAGCTTAAACAGTTATGGCTACACCTTC
j_call: TRBJ1-5; clone_size: -; d_call: -; v_call: TRBV7-9; cdr3_aa: CASSPPRQHVGQPQHF; cdr3_nt: TGTGCCAGCAGCCCCCCTCGACAGCACGTGGGGCAGCCCCAGCATTTT
j_call: TRBJ2-7; clone_size: -; d_call: TRBD1; v_call: TRBV14; cdr3_aa: CASSQRGQGAYEQYF; cdr3_nt: TGTGCCAGCAGCCAAAGGGGACAGGGGGCCTACGAGCAGTACTTC
j_call: TRBJ2-7; clone_size: -; d_call: -; v_call: TRBV7-2; cdr3_aa: CASSLSEFYEQYF; cdr3_nt: TGTGCCAGCAGCTTAAGTGAGTTCTACGAGCAGTACTTC
j_call: TRBJ1-1; clone_size: -; d_call: -; v_call: TRBV20-1; cdr3_aa: CSSYEYTEAFF; cdr3_nt: TGCAGTTCTTACGAGTACACTGAAGCTTTCTTT
j_call: TRBJ1-1; clone_size: -; d_call: -; v_call: TRBV7-9; cdr3_aa: CASSLASTEAFF; cdr3_nt: TGTGCCAGCAGCTTAGCCTCGACTGAAGCTTTCTTT
j_call: TRBJ2-7; clone_size: -; d_call: TRBD1; v_call: TRBV5-6; cdr3_aa: CASSTAGQGSSSYEQYF; cdr3_nt: TGTGCCAGCAGCACCGCGGGACAGGGGTCAAGCTCCTACGAGCAGTACTTC
j_call: TRBJ1-1; clone_size: -; d_call: -; v_call: TRBV6-2/TRBV6-3; cdr3_aa: CASSYEVRGWNEAFF; cdr3_nt: TGTGCCAGCAGTTACGAGGTCAGGGGTTGGAATGAAGCTTTCTTT
j_call: TRBJ1-3; clone_size: -; d_call: -; v_call: TRBV11-3; cdr3_aa: CASSTGRGNTIYF; cdr3_nt: TGTGCCAGCAGTACGGGGAGAGGAAACACCATATATTTT
j_call: TRBJ1-2; clone_size: -; d_call: -; v_call: TRBV14; cdr3_aa: CASSQEVVAVDGYTF; cdr3_nt: TGTGCCAGCAGCCAAGAAGTAGTCGCGGTTGATGGCTACACCTTC
j_call: TRBJ2-7; clone_size: -; d_call: TRBD1; v_call: TRBV11-2; cdr3_aa: CASSYPAGGQGFYEQYF; cdr3_nt: TGTGCCAGCAGCTACCCGGCTGGGGGACAGGGATTCTACGAGCAGTACTTC
j_call: TRBJ1-2; clone_size: -; d_call: TRBD1; v_call: TRBV11-2; cdr3_aa: CASSYGTGWNYGYTF; cdr3_nt: TGTGCCAGCAGCTATGGGACAGGGTGGAACTATGGCTACACCTTC
j_call: TRBJ1-4; clone_size: -; d_call: TRBD1; v_call: TRBV19; cdr3_aa: CASSTTGGAEKLFF; cdr3_nt: TGTGCCAGTAGTACGACAGGGGGCGCGGAAAAACTGTTTTTT
j_call: TRBJ2-1; clone_size: -; d_call: TRBD2; v_call: TRBV5-1; cdr3_aa: CASSLEAGGSYNEQFF; cdr3_nt: TGCGCCAGCAGCTTGGAAGCGGGAGGATCCTACAATGAGCAGTTCTTC
j_call: TRBJ2-7; clone_size: -; d_call: TRBD2; v_call: TRBV18; cdr3_aa: CASSGLAGGPVEQYF; cdr3_nt: TGTGCCAGCTCGGGACTAGCGGGAGGGCCTGTCGAGCAGTACTTC
j_call: TRBJ2-2; clone_size: -; d_call: -; v_call: TRBV19; cdr3_aa: CASSRGSFGTGELFF; cdr3_nt: TGTGCCAGTAGTCGAGGGAGTTTCGGCACCGGGGAGCTGTTTTTT
j_call: TRBJ1-4; clone_size: -; d_call: TRBD1; v_call: TRBV9; cdr3_aa: CASSLLDRVNEKLFF; cdr3_nt: TGTGCCAGCAGCTTATTAGACAGGGTTAATGAAAAACTGTTTTTT
j_call: TRBJ2-1; clone_size: once; d_call: TRBD2; v_call: TRBV18; cdr3_aa: CASSPLLTSGGYNEQFF; cdr3_nt: TGTGCCAGCTCACCGTTGCTTACGAGCGGGGGGTACAATGAGCAGTTCTTC
j_call: TRBJ2-7; clone_size: -; d_call: TRBD1; v_call: TRBV6-5; cdr3_aa: CASSRQGAEQYF; cdr3_nt: TGTGCCAGCAGTCGACAGGGTGCCGAGCAGTACTTC
j_call: TRBJ1-2; clone_size: -; d_call: -; v_call: TRBV12-3/TRBV12-4; cdr3_aa: CASILDGYGYTF; cdr3_nt: TGTGCCAGCATCCTAGACGGCTATGGCTACACCTTC
j_call: TRBJ2-3; clone_size: -; d_call: -; v_call: TRBV15; cdr3_aa: CATSRIPRVEETDTQYF; cdr3_nt: TGTGCCACCAGCAGAATTCCGAGGGTCGAGGAGACAGATACGCAGTATTTT